Listed below are T cell receptor beta chains from one sample, sequenced in a study of blood T cell repertoires in COVID-19. Measured with immunoSEQ multiplex PCR; TCRdb has only the in-frame clones, and not every one. The sample contains 55,000 to 65,000 clones, around 77% of which appear only once. Sequencing input: peripheral blood. Receptor source: a man in his 60s with acute or convalescent COVID-19. CDR3s include the opening cysteine and the closing phenylalanine or tryptophan. A D gene is named only where the DNA matches it firmly. The size field is filled for only some rows; it gives once, few, many or a size class.

J,D,V,size,CDR3,DNA
TRBJ1-2,.,TRBV29-1,.,CSVGGQNYGYTF,TGCAGCGTTGGAGGACAGAACTATGGCTACACCTTC
TRBJ1-1,.,TRBV27,.,CASSSVGGTEAFF,TGTGCCAGCAGTTCCGTCGGCGGCACTGAAGCTTTCTTT
TRBJ1-2,.,TRBV6-5,.,CASSSQGKGEGYTF,TGTGCCAGCAGTTCCCAGGGGAAAGGAGAGGGCTACACCTTC
TRBJ2-7,TRBD1,TRBV18,.,CASSLSSPGQGYEQYF,TGTGCCAGCTCACTTAGTTCTCCGGGACAGGGATACGAGCAGTACTTC
TRBJ1-4,.,TRBV6-6,.,CASSYYGTRDEKLFF,TGTGCCAGCAGTTACTACGGGACAAGAGATGAAAAACTGTTTTTT
TRBJ2-3,.,TRBV24-1,.,CATSDPNPLYGGAGEDTQYF,TGTGCCACCAGTGACCCAAACCCTCTTTATGGGGGGGCCGGTGAAGATACGCAGTATTTT
TRBJ1-2,TRBD1,TRBV19,.,CASTLATGGEGYTF,TGTGCCAGTACCTTGGCGACAGGGGGCGAGGGCTACACCTTC
TRBJ1-5,.,TRBV19,.,CASSIDLYQPQHF,TGTGCCAGTAGTATAGATCTCTATCAGCCCCAGCATTTT
TRBJ2-2,TRBD1,TRBV7-3,once,CASSQAMTGQGSAGELFF,TGTGCCAGCAGCCAAGCTATGACGGGACAGGGGTCCGCCGGGGAGCTGTTTTTT
TRBJ2-1,TRBD2,TRBV7-9,few,CASSPRGGATYNEQFF,TGTGCCAGCAGCCCACGCGGGGGGGCTACCTACAATGAGCAGTTCTTC
TRBJ1-6,.,TRBV19,.,CASSIDRTAFYSPLHF,TGTGCCAGTAGTATAGATCGGACAGCTTTCTATTCACCCCTCCACTTT
TRBJ1-2,TRBD1,TRBV19,few,CASSGTGADYGYTF,TGTGCCAGTAGTGGTACAGGGGCCGACTATGGCTACACCTTC
TRBJ1-6,.,TRBV5-4,.,CASRSGFSYNSPLHF,TGTGCCAGCAGGTCGGGATTTTCCTATAATTCACCCCTCCACTTT
TRBJ1-5,.,TRBV30,.,CAWSPAVGANQPQHF,TGTGCCTGGAGTCCCGCCGTGGGGGCCAATCAGCCCCAGCATTTT
TRBJ2-7,TRBD2,TRBV6-5,few,CASILKWGGGYEQYF,TGTGCCAGCATCTTAAAGTGGGGGGGTGGCTACGAGCAGTACTTC
TRBJ1-1,.,TRBV11-1,.,CASSFGGGSTEAFF,TGTGCCAGCAGCTTTGGGGGGGGATCCACTGAAGCTTTCTTT
TRBJ1-2,.,TRBV27,.,CASSPGGTIYGYTF,TGTGCCAGCAGCCCGGGGGGGACAATCTATGGCTACACCTTC
TRBJ2-5,.,TRBV5-6,once,CASSLGAAQETQYF,TGTGCCAGCAGCTTGGGGGCCGCCCAAGAGACCCAGTACTTC
TRBJ1-5,TRBD1,TRBV6-6,.,CASSYYTGARDQPQHF,TGTGCCAGCAGTTACTATACAGGGGCGAGGGATCAGCCCCAGCATTTT
TRBJ1-5,.,TRBV19,.,CASSMGHGTNQPQHF,TGTGCCAGTAGTATGGGACACGGAACCAATCAGCCCCAGCATTTT
TRBJ1-2,.,TRBV14,.,CASSRGGGYTF,TGTGCCAGCAGCCGCGGGGGCGGCTACACCTTC
TRBJ1-2,.,TRBV12-3/TRBV12-4,.,CASSFHAGMGYTF,TGTGCCAGCAGTTTTCACGCGGGTATGGGCTACACCTTC
TRBJ1-5,TRBD1,TRBV5-1,.,CASSIGQEDQPQHF,TGCGCCAGCAGCATTGGACAGGAAGATCAGCCCCAGCATTTT
TRBJ2-2,.,TRBV2,once,CASSGHNTGELFF,TGTGCCAGCAGTGGGCATAACACCGGGGAGCTGTTTTTT
TRBJ1-6,.,TRBV6-5,few,CVSTPHSLHF,TGTGTCAGCACGCCCCACTCCCTCCACTTT
TRBJ1-6,TRBD1,TRBV4-2,few,CASSQNHGTASWDSPLHF,TGTGCCAGCAGCCAAAACCACGGGACAGCTTCATGGGATTCACCCCTCCACTTT
TRBJ1-4,.,TRBV7-2,.,CASSRLYIGGRMGEKLFF,TGTGCCAGCAGCCGCCTTTATATTGGGGGGAGGATGGGTGAAAAACTGTTTTTT
TRBJ1-1,.,TRBV7-2,.,CASSLGSIEAFF,TGTGCCAGCAGCTTGGGCAGCATTGAAGCTTTCTTT
TRBJ1-5,.,TRBV21-1,.,CASSLRQGRKPQHF,TGTGCCAGCAGCCTACGACAGGGAAGAAAGCCCCAGCATTTT
TRBJ1-2,.,TRBV6-6,.,CASSSLYGYTF,TGTGCCAGCAGTTCCTTATATGGCTACACCTTC
TRBJ2-7,TRBD2,TRBV19,.,CASSMRLADYEQYF,TGTGCCAGTAGTATGCGACTAGCGGACTACGAGCAGTACTTC
TRBJ2-2,TRBD1,TRBV5-5,few,CASSSGGGRTGELFF,TGTGCCAGCAGCTCAGGGGGCGGACGCACCGGGGAGCTGTTTTTT
TRBJ2-3,TRBD2,TRBV9,few,CASSVGGGAADTQYF,TGTGCCAGCAGCGTAGGCGGGGGGGCCGCAGATACGCAGTATTTT
TRBJ2-5,TRBD2,TRBV15,.,CATSSQAAGKKETQYF,TGTGCCACCAGCAGCCAGGCAGCGGGGAAAAAAGAGACCCAGTACTTC
TRBJ2-3,.,TRBV11-2,.,CASSLGADIRTDTQYF,TGTGCCAGCAGCTTAGGAGCAGACATCCGAACAGATACGCAGTATTTT
TRBJ1-6,.,TRBV7-2,.,CASSREPQGNSPLHF,TGTGCCAGCAGCCGGGAGCCCCAGGGTAATTCACCCCTCCACTTT
TRBJ1-1,.,TRBV30,.,CAWTFAWGPEAFF,TGTGCCTGGACCTTTGCCTGGGGGCCTGAAGCTTTCTTT
TRBJ2-3,TRBD1,TRBV7-3,.,CASSLGTAREADTQYF,TGTGCCAGCAGCTTAGGGACAGCAAGAGAAGCAGATACGCAGTATTTT
TRBJ2-5,.,TRBV7-9,.,CASSFGQTETQYF,TGTGCCAGCAGTTTCGGACAGACAGAGACCCAGTACTTC
TRBJ2-7,TRBD1,TRBV4-1,.,CASSQDPPTGTGANEQYF,TGCGCCAGCAGCCAAGATCCACCTACCGGGACAGGGGCCAACGAGCAGTACTTC
TRBJ2-6,TRBD1,TRBV28,.,CASSPMTGLPGANVLTF,TGTGCCAGCAGTCCGATGACAGGGTTGCCTGGGGCCAACGTCCTGACTTTC